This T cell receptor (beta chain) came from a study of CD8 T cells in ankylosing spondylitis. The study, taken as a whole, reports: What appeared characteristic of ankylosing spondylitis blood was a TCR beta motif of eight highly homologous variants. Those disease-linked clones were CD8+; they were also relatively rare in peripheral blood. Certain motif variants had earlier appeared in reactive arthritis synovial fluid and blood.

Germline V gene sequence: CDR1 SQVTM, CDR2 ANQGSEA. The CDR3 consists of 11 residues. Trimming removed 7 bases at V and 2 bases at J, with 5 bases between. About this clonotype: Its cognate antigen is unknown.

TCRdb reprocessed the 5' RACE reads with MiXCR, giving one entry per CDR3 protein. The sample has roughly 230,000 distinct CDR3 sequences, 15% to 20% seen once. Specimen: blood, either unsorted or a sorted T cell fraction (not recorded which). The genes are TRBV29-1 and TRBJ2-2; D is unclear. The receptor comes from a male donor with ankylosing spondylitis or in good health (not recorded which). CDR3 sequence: CSALNTGELFF. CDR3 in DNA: TGCAGCGCCCTAAACACCGGGGAGCTGTTTTTT.